These 25 T cell receptor beta chains were sequenced from one sample in a study of regulatory T cells in long-lasting Graves disease. Time point given: newly diagnosed GD, antithyroid drugs for less than 3 months. Making the TCR library involved RNA that had been extracted from PBMCs. Relying on iRepertoire HTBI primers and Arm-PCR of CDR3 regions, the team built TCR beta libraries. TCRdb reprocessed the multiplex PCR reads via MiXCR and lists one record per CDR3 protein. Altogether hundreds of thousands of distinct CDR3 sequences are present, roughly 15% being singletons, with the ten largest covering approximately 12%. These data were also reused for a study on T cells in Graves' hyperthyroidism and ophthalmopathy.

Sequenced material: peripheral blood mononuclear cells (PBMCs), taken at new diagnosis, from a patient treated with antithyroid drugs. The receptors were gathered from a man younger than 35 with Graves disease.

This clonotype was seen ten or more times. The chain uses TRBV20-1 and TRBJ2-7, with TRBD1 identical over 9 bases. Trimming removed 6 bases from V and 1 base from J; junction bases left unmatched: 7. The CDR3 totals 14 residues. Germline V gene data show CDR1 as DFQATT and CDR2 as SNEGSKA (reference sequence). The CDR3 loop reads CSAPRQGGSYEQYF. In DNA form, the CDR3 reads TGCAGTGCACCAAGACAGGGGGGATCCTACGAGCAGTACTTC.

Remarks on this clonotype: A clone one base away is much larger, so this may be a read error. CDR3 sequence reads: CASSSVRTGANVLTF. CDR3 DNA sequence: TGTGCCAGCAGCTCGGTCAGGACTGGGGCCAACGTCCTGACTTTC. This chain connects TRBV11-2 to TRBJ2-6; D not certain. This CDR3 region has 15 residues. From germline, CDR1 is SGHAT and CDR2 FQNNGV. Trimming cost V 4 bases and J 2 bases, with 9 bases left between them.

This clonotype was seen only a few times. The chain employs TRBV28 and TRBJ2-3; D not resolved. CDR1 MDHEN and CDR2 SYDVKM come from the germline V gene. The CDR3 extends over 10 amino acids. V was clipped by 10 bases and J by 6 bases, with 8 bases between them. In nucleotides, the CDR3 is TGTGCCACCAGCCTGGATACGCAGTATTTT. It encodes CATSLDTQYF.

This clonotype showed up just once. V gene TRBV11-2 combines with J gene TRBJ1-1; D not certain. V shed 5 bases and J shed 1 base, with 17 bases lying between them. Germline V lookup: CDR1 SGHAT, CDR2 FQNNGV. The CDR3 runs 16 residues. CDR3 in amino acids: CASSPRLLAGNTEAFF. DNA for the CDR3: TGTGCCAGCAGCCCGCGGTTGCTAGCGGGGAACACTGAAGCTTTCTTT.

This clonotype was counted many times. The CDR3 is CACQRESGDTQYF. The CDR3, as DNA: TGTGCCTGCCAGCGGGAGTCAGGAGATACGCAGTATTTT. The chain uses TRBV30 and TRBJ2-3; 8 positions match TRBD2. Germline values: CDR1 GTSNPN, CDR2 SVGIG (reference sequence). Trimming removed 6 bases from V and 5 bases from J; junction bases left unmatched: 7. The length of the CDR3 is 13 residues.

This clonotype was seen only a few times. The chain carries TRBV7-9 and TRBJ2-1; a weak D match, TRBD2 (6 bases). CDR3 length equals 16 residues. CDR1 is SEHNR and CDR2 is FQNEAQ in the germline V gene (reference sequence). V lost 3 bases to trimming and J lost 7 bases, with 19 bases between them. The CDR3 DNA sequence: TGTGCCAGCAGCTTTAGCTCCTATAGCGGAGCGAATGAGCAGTTCTTC. Amino acids: CASSFSSYSGANEQFF.

This rearrangement joins TRBV20-1 to TRBJ2-7, with D possibly being TRBD2 (6 bases). CDR1 DFQATT and CDR2 SNEGSKA come from the germline V gene (reference sequence). The CDR3 is made up of 13 amino acids. V shed 4 bases and J shed 4 bases, with 14 bases lying between them. The CDR3 region has the DNA TGCAGTGCTACCTTCCCGGGACTTTACGAGCAGTACTTC. Protein sequence: CSATFPGLYEQYF.

Here the CDR3 DNA reads TGTGCCAGCAGCGTAGGCGGGACTAGCGGGAGGGTAAACAATGAGCAGTTCTTC. Protein product: CASSVGGTSGRVNNEQFF. The chain employs TRBV9 and TRBJ2-1, with 16 bases that match TRBD2. V gave up 0 bases and J gave up 5 bases; unmatched junction bases: 5. CDR3 length: 18 amino acids. The V gene's germline CDR1 is SGDLS and CDR2 YYNGEE. Full variable domain (remainder filled in from reference TRBV9 and TRBJ2-1): DSGVTQTPKHLITATGQRVTLRCSPRSGDLSVYWYQQSLDQGLQFLIQYYNGEERAKGNILERFSAQQFPDLHSELNLSSLELGDSALYFCASSVGGTSGRVNNEQFFGPGTRLTVL.

The chain joins TRBV5-1 to TRBJ2-3, with a possible D match to TRBD1 (6 bases). The CDR3 length is 15 residues. Trimming removed 5 bases from V and 2 bases from J, with 15 bases in between. Per germline, CDR1 SGHRS and CDR2 YFSETQ. The chain's CDR3 is CASSSGTTYTDTQYF. CDR3 bases: TGCGCCAGCAGTTCCGGGACAACCTACACAGATACGCAGTATTTT.

This clonotype has more than one count but fewer than ten. The chain couples TRBV28 to TRBJ2-7; TRBD2 is a possible D gene (6 bases). Germline loops: CDR1 MDHEN, CDR2 SYDVKM. This CDR3 is 14 amino acids long. Trimming cost V 3 bases and J 0 bases, with 9 bases left between them. CDR3 sequence: CASSFQGLSYEQYF. The CDR3 DNA is TGTGCCAGCAGTTTCCAGGGACTCTCCTACGAGCAGTACTTC.

There are a few counts of this clonotype. The chain links TRBV4-2 to TRBJ1-2, with 7 bases that match TRBD1. Unmatched junction bases numbered 19, after V lost 0 bases and J lost 3 bases. The V gene's germline CDR1 is LGHNA and CDR2 YNFKEQ. This CDR3 region has 20 residues. The CDR3 coding sequence is TGTGCCAGCAGCCAAGATGGCTTCCCGTTACGACAGGGCTTATACTATGGCTACACCTTC. Protein product: CASSQDGFPLRQGLYYGYTF.

The V and J genes are TRBV5-4 and TRBJ1-2, with D possibly being TRBD1 (6 bases). The V gene lost 0 bases and the J gene lost 4 bases, with 10 bases spanning the gap. CDR3 length equals 14 residues. Per germline, CDR1 SGHNT and CDR2 YYREEE (reference sequence). The CDR3 sequence is CASSLVGQIYGYTF. The CDR3 coding sequence is TGTGCCAGCAGCTTGGTAGGACAGATCTATGGCTACACCTTC.

This clonotype was observed a few times. The chain uses TRBV6-2 or TRBV6-3 and TRBJ2-7; 10 nucleotides line up with TRBD2. After removal of 2 bases from V and 7 bases from J, the junction contained 8 bases not matched to a gene. There are 15 residues in the CDR3. CDR1 is MNHEY, CDR2 SVGEGT, per germline. CDR3 coding DNA: TGTGCCAGCAGTTACGCAGCGGGAGGGCTGGGAGAGCAGTACTTC. Its protein is CASSYAAGGLGEQYF.

This chain uses TRBV7-3 with TRBJ1-6; possibly TRBD1 for D (6 bases). CDR3 length equals 15 residues. CDR1 and CDR2 from the germline V gene are SGHTA and FQGTGA. Trimming cost V 5 bases and J 7 bases, with 15 bases left between them. This chain's CDR3 is CASSLEGEGNSPLHF. As DNA, the CDR3 is TGTGCCAGCAGCCTAGAGGGGGAAGGAAATTCACCCCTCCACTTT.

This clonotype was picked up many times. The chain has TRBV11-1 and TRBJ2-7; possible D gene TRBD2, 7 bases. The CDR3 is made up of 16 amino acids. The germline V gene has CDR1 SGHAT and CDR2 FQDESV (reference sequence). Trimming stripped 6 bases from V and 2 bases from J, with 20 bases between. Here the CDR3 reads CASSLEGGPTTYEQYF. CDR3 sequence (DNA): TGTGCCAGCAGTCTCGAGGGGGGGCCGACAACCTACGAGCAGTACTTC.

The table lists this clonotype with many counts. CDR3 protein: CSAPTGITEAFF. The CDR3, as DNA: TGCAGTGCGCCTACCGGGATCACTGAAGCTTTCTTT. This chain uses TRBV20-1 with TRBJ1-1, with no clear D. This CDR3 comprises 12 residues. Trimming left V 6 bases short and J 4 bases short, with 12 bases between. Germline CDR1 is DFQATT and CDR2 is SNEGSKA (reference sequence).

The chain uses TRBV28 and TRBJ2-2, with 11 bases aligning to TRBD2. This CDR3 is 16 amino acids long. The J segment lost 4 bases and the V segment lost 1 base, leaving 2 bases of the junction unmatched. The V gene's germline CDR1 is MDHEN and CDR2 SYDVKM. This chain's CDR3 is CASSLLTSGVTGELFF. The CDR3 DNA reads as TGTGCCAGCAGTTTATTGACTAGCGGGGTCACCGGGGAGCTGTTTTTT.

This clonotype occurred a few times. The chain joins TRBV28 to TRBJ1-1; D unresolved. Germline lookup yields CDR1 MDHEN and CDR2 SYDVKM. Trimming removed 6 bases at V and 0 bases at J, with 17 bases between. This CDR3 region has 16 residues. The CDR3: CASSDPREELNTEAFF. For the CDR3, the DNA is TGTGCCAGCAGCGACCCACGGGAGGAATTGAACACTGAAGCTTTCTTT.

This clonotype was seen many times. J is TRBJ1-4 and V is TRBV6-2 or TRBV6-3; D might be TRBD1 (5 bases). The CDR3 contains 15 residues. Trimming shortened V by 4 bases and J by 8 bases, and 17 bases separated the two germline ends. CDR1 is MNHEY, CDR2 SVGEGT, per germline. The DNA for the CDR3 is TGTGCCAGCAGTTGGCGGTGGCAGGGACGGGAAAAACTGTTTTTT. It encodes CASSWRWQGREKLFF.

This clonotype showed up many times. This chain joins TRBV20-1 and TRBJ2-3; tentative D call: TRBD1 (5 bases). The germline V gene encodes CDR1 DFQATT and CDR2 SNEGSKA (reference sequence). V shed 3 bases and J shed 7 bases, with 17 bases lying between them. CDR3 length: 14 residues. CDR3 coding DNA: TGCAGTGCTAGGTGGAAGACCAGGGTTCATACGCAGTATTTT. Translating gives CSARWKTRVHTQYF.

In its sample, this clonotype was seen many times. The chain combines TRBV3-1 with TRBJ1-1; no firm D call. V shed 1 base and J shed 3 bases, with 6 bases lying between them. The germline V gene has CDR1 LGHDT and CDR2 YNNKEL (reference sequence). The CDR3 totals 13 residues. Here the CDR3 DNA reads TGTGCCAGCAGCCAAGTCTTGGACACTGAAGCTTTCTTT. As protein: CASSQVLDTEAFF.

This clonotype came up a few times. The chain uses TRBV25-1 and TRBJ2-1, with no clear D. Germline V gene data show CDR1 as MGHDK and CDR2 as SYGVNS. Trimming pared 2 bases from V and 5 bases from J, leaving 10 bases between. CDR3 size: 14 residues. In DNA, the CDR3 is TGTGCCAGCAGTGAAGGGCCCCTCAACAATGAGCAGTTCTTC. It specifies CASSEGPLNNEQFF.

This clonotype was seen only a few times. V usage is TRBV20-1 and J usage is TRBJ1-5; no definite D call. Germline V gives CDR1 DFQATT, CDR2 SNEGSKA (reference sequence). The CDR3 has 13 amino acids. Trimming removed 3 bases at V and 0 bases at J, with 6 bases between. The CDR3 loop reads CSASTDSNQPQHF. CDR3 nucleotide sequence: TGCAGTGCTAGTACAGATAGCAATCAGCCCCAGCATTTT.

This clonotype showed up many times. The chain is built from TRBV6-5 and TRBJ2-7; 8 nucleotides agree with TRBD2. This CDR3 has 15 amino acids. Germline assignment: CDR1 MNHEY and CDR2 SVGAGI. Losses at the gene ends were 0 bases for V and 6 bases for J; bases not matched to a gene: 7. DNA of the CDR3: TGTGCCAGCAGTTACTCGCCGAGCGGGAGAGGCGAGCAGTACTTC. This translates into CASSYSPSGRGEQYF.

About this clonotype itself: This may arise from a read error, as a much more abundant clone is one base away. J is TRBJ2-1 and V is TRBV27; TRBD2 aligns across 10 bases. Per the germline V gene, CDR1 is MNHEY and CDR2 is SMNVEV (reference sequence). The V gene end was trimmed by 4 bases and the J gene end by 14 bases; junction bases not matched to a gene: 14. The CDR3 spans 15 residues. CDR3 amino acids: CASSSQRGGRLKEFF. The CDR3 region has the DNA TGTGCCAGCAGTTCCCAGCGGGGGGGCCGGTTGAAGGAGTTCTTC.